This TCR beta chain was identified in a study of T-cell reconstitution after alpha-beta-depleted transplantation in children. Overall study findings and caveats: Some patients' high day-60 TCRbeta diversity was traced to surviving recipient T cells and thymic progenitors. The authors attributed T-cell counts and diversity one year after transplant mostly to newly produced T cells.

The TCRbeta library was prepared with unique molecular identifiers. From the PCR reads, TCRdb called clonotypes with MiXCR, one entry per CDR3 protein. There are 580,000 or so distinct CDR3 sequences in the sample; roughly 23% occur only once, and 13% to 15% lies in the top ten. Of note for this clonotype: Antigen: not known.

Trimming removed 6 bases at V and 2 bases at J, with 16 bases between. The germline CDR1 and CDR2 sequences are DFQATT and SNEGSKA (reference sequence). The CDR3 sequence is 14 residues long. The J gene is TRBJ1-1, the V gene TRBV20-1; no definite D call. This clonotype originated in a boy in the first two years of life who had a stem cell transplant for acute myeloid leukemia, so the T cells may come from the graft donor. The sequencing here drew on PBMCs, mostly from graft donor cells, taken 360 days after TCRalphabeta/CD19-depleted stem cell transplant. CDR3 DNA: TGCAGTGCCAAAAAGCCCCGACGAAACACTGAAGCTTTCTTT. Its translation is CSAKKPRRNTEAFF.